This is a list of T cell receptor beta chains from one sample in a study of OX40 agonist ivuxolimab in advanced cancers. The protocol was immunoSEQ multiplex PCR, while the TCRdb copy is restricted to in-frame clones and leaves out a portion. This table holds around 34,000 clones, 80% to 90% found once. The sample in question was CD4+ or CD8+ T cells sorted from blood, obtained in a trial of the OX40 agonist ivuxolimab. The receptors were sampled from an adult with an advanced solid tumor such as melanoma, head and neck, liver or kidney cancer. CDR3s include the opening cysteine and the closing phenylalanine or tryptophan. D genes are given only for firm matches. Some rows mark clone size as missing; the rest say once, few, many or name a class of expanded clone.

j_call cdr3_length v_call clone_size d_call cdr3_aa cdr3_nt
TRBJ1-6 15 TRBV4-1 - - CASSQGSSYNSPLHF TGCGCCAGCAGCCAAGGGAGCTCCTATAATTCACCCCTCCACTTT
TRBJ1-3 15 TRBV29-1 - - CSVEWARNSGNTIYF TGCAGCGTTGAATGGGCGAGGAACTCTGGAAACACCATATATTTT
TRBJ1-1 11 TRBV30 once - CAWTKSTEAFF TGTGCCTGGACGAAGAGCACTGAAGCTTTCTTT
TRBJ1-6 15 TRBV27 - - CASSLVRGYNSPLHF TGTGCCAGCAGTTTGGTGCGTGGGTATAATTCACCCCTCCACTTT
TRBJ2-7 14 TRBV6-5 once TRBD1 CASSLQGALYEQYF TGTGCCAGCAGTCTTCAGGGGGCATTATACGAGCAGTACTTC
TRBJ1-2 13 TRBV7-2 - - CASSLEVGAGYTF TGTGCCAGCAGCTTAGAAGTGGGCGCCGGCTACACCTTC
TRBJ1-1 15 TRBV27 - - CASSVSLTGNTEAFF TGTGCCAGCAGTGTTAGTCTTACGGGGAACACTGAAGCTTTCTTT
TRBJ1-1 14 TRBV27 - - CASSVTLGRTEAFF TGTGCCAGCAGTGTAACCCTAGGGAGAACTGAAGCTTTCTTT
TRBJ2-5 15 TRBV28 - TRBD2 CASSDSGGAQETQYF TGTGCCAGCAGCGACAGCGGGGGGGCCCAGGAGACCCAGTACTTC
TRBJ2-7 14 TRBV28 - - CASSSKLGANEQYF TGTGCCAGCAGTTCTAAGCTCGGGGCCAACGAGCAGTACTTC
TRBJ2-2 16 TRBV6-5 - TRBD1 CASSYSRTGRTGELFF TGTGCCAGCAGTTACTCAAGGACAGGACGCACCGGGGAGCTGTTTTTT
TRBJ1-2 19 TRBV7-9 - - CASSPPKGLHALQNSGYTF TGTGCCAGCAGCCCCCCCAAAGGTCTACACGCTCTCCAGAACTCCGGCTACACCTTC
TRBJ2-7 14 TRBV6-5 - TRBD1 CASSFRDRDYEQYF TGTGCCAGCAGTTTCAGGGACAGGGACTACGAGCAGTACTTC
TRBJ2-7 14 TRBV5-1 - - CASSLDSLTYEQYF TGCGCCAGCAGCTTGGACAGTCTAACCTACGAGCAGTACTTC
TRBJ1-2 12 TRBV28 few TRBD1 CASSEDRAGYTF TGTGCCAGCAGTGAAGACAGGGCTGGCTACACCTTC
TRBJ2-1 16 TRBV5-8 - - CASTPAPGDSYNEQFF TGTGCCAGCACTCCGGCCCCAGGAGACTCCTACAATGAGCAGTTCTTC
TRBJ2-3 14 TRBV12-1 - - CASSPRRDRGTQYF TGTGCCAGCAGCCCACGGAGGGACCGCGGGACGCAGTATTTT
TRBJ2-7 13 TRBV2 - TRBD1 CAILTGRSYEQYF TGTGCCATCTTGACAGGGAGATCCTACGAGCAGTACTTC
TRBJ2-5 21 TRBV13 - TRBD2 CASSLEKSGSGGLPRQETQYF TGTGCCAGCAGCTTAGAGAAATCTGGTAGCGGGGGCCTTCCCCGTCAAGAGACCCAGTACTTC
TRBJ2-5 16 TRBV7-9 - - CASSPSGGETGETQYF TGTGCCAGCAGCCCTTCAGGTGGAGAGACGGGAGAGACCCAGTACTTC
TRBJ2-7 12 TRBV4-1 - - CASSQDFYEQYF TGCGCCAGCAGCCAAGACTTCTACGAGCAGTACTTC
TRBJ1-2 15 TRBV28 - - CASSLGPLTNYGYTF TGTGCCAGCAGTTTAGGCCCCCTCACCAACTATGGCTACACCTTC
TRBJ2-7 16 TRBV19 - - CASSITPLRIRDEQYF TGTGCCAGTAGTATTACTCCTCTCAGGATTCGGGACGAGCAGTACTTC
TRBJ2-7 13 TRBV4-1 - - CASSQGGHYEQYF TGCGCCAGCAGCCAAGGAGGCCACTACGAGCAGTACTTC
TRBJ1-1 15 TRBV28 - - CASSKPGLEGTEAFF TGTGCCAGCAGTAAACCGGGATTAGAGGGCACTGAAGCTTTCTTT
TRBJ2-3 16 TRBV9 - - CASSVEGGAYTDTQYF TGTGCCAGCAGCGTAGAGGGCGGGGCCTATACAGATACGCAGTATTTT
TRBJ2-1 12 TRBV11-1 - - CATRGDNNEQFF TGTGCCACCCGTGGGGACAACAATGAGCAGTTCTTC
TRBJ1-2 15 TRBV28 - TRBD1 CASSLQGASNYGYTF TGTGCCAGCAGTCTACAGGGGGCGTCAAACTATGGCTACACCTTC
TRBJ1-4 15 TRBV2 - - CASRDWGGEGEKLFF TGTGCCAGCAGGGACTGGGGGGGAGAGGGTGAAAAACTGTTTTTT
TRBJ1-1 15 TRBV7-6 - - CASSLEGPMNTEAFF TGTGCCAGCAGCTTAGAGGGTCCGATGAACACTGAAGCTTTCTTT
TRBJ1-4 15 TRBV2 once - CATKGGVLMNEKLFF TGTGCCACCAAGGGGGGGGTACTAATGAACGAAAAACTGTTTTTT
TRBJ1-1 11 TRBV16 few - CASSPSSEAFF TGTGCCAGCAGCCCCTCTTCTGAAGCTTTCTTT
TRBJ1-6 12 TRBV5-6 - - CASSLWSSPLHF TGTGCCAGCAGCTTGTGGAGTTCACCCCTCCACTTT
TRBJ1-3 14 TRBV9 - - CASILGVSGNTIYF TGTGCCAGCATCCTAGGGGTCTCTGGAAACACCATATATTTT
TRBJ2-1 16 TRBV6-4 - TRBD2 CASSDSAGGSYNEQFF TGTGCCAGCAGTGACTCCGCGGGGGGCTCCTACAATGAGCAGTTCTTC
TRBJ2-5 14 TRBV9 - - CASSVGGDSETQYF TGTGCCAGCAGCGTAGGGGGGGACAGCGAGACCCAGTACTTC
TRBJ1-5 16 TRBV28 - - CASSSAPTYSNQPQHF TGTGCCAGCAGTTCCGCGCCGACATATAGCAATCAGCCCCAGCATTTT
TRBJ1-2 15 TRBV28 - - CASSPYSEANYGYTF TGTGCCAGCAGTCCGTACTCAGAAGCTAACTATGGCTACACCTTC
TRBJ2-7 16 TRBV18 few TRBD1 CASSLDRDRSIYEQYF TGTGCCAGCTCATTAGACCGGGACAGATCGATCTACGAGCAGTACTTC
TRBJ2-3 19 TRBV2 - TRBD2 CASSGDMLSGGLITDTQYF TGTGCCAGCAGTGGGGACATGCTATCGGGGGGGCTTATTACAGATACGCAGTATTTT
TRBJ1-1 15 TRBV12-5 - TRBD1 CASGLASTGDTEAFF TGTGCTAGTGGTTTGGCCTCGACAGGGGACACTGAAGCTTTCTTT
TRBJ2-7 12 TRBV6-6 - - CASSSHSYEQYF TGTGCCAGCAGCTCGCACAGCTACGAGCAGTACTTC
TRBJ1-2 11 TRBV20-1 - - CSGPDPYGYTF TGCAGTGGACCGGACCCCTATGGCTACACCTTC
TRBJ2-1 15 TRBV11-2 few - CASSLEEGANNEQFF TGTGCCAGCAGCTTAGAGGAGGGGGCAAACAATGAGCAGTTCTTC
TRBJ1-1 13 TRBV12-2 - - CASRRKTETEAFF TGTGCAAGTCGGAGAAAAACGGAAACTGAAGCTTTCTTT
TRBJ2-1 17 TRBV11-2 - TRBD2 CASSLYWTSEFYNEQFF TGTGCCAGCAGCTTATATTGGACTAGCGAATTCTACAATGAGCAGTTCTTC
TRBJ1-3 14 TRBV9 once - CASSTAGGGNTIYF TGTGCCAGCAGCACCGCTGGGGGTGGAAACACCATATATTTT
TRBJ2-7 13 TRBV5-1 - TRBD2 CASSPTGGGEQYF TGCGCCAGCAGCCCCACCGGGGGGGGCGAGCAGTACTTC
TRBJ2-2 17 TRBV7-8 once - CASSLAGSGVYAGELFF TGTGCCAGCAGCTTAGCTGGGTCTGGGGTGTACGCCGGGGAGCTGTTTTTT
TRBJ2-2 19 TRBV9 - TRBD2 CASSAPTSGGTANTGELFF TGTGCCAGCAGCGCCCCGACTAGCGGGGGGACCGCGAACACCGGGGAGCTGTTTTTT
TRBJ2-5 14 TRBV5-6 - - CASSLSAGKKTQYF TGTGCCAGCAGCTTGAGCGCAGGGAAAAAGACCCAGTACTTC
TRBJ2-7 13 TRBV4-3 - - CASSQARGYEQYF TGCGCCAGCAGCCAAGCCCGGGGCTACGAGCAGTACTTC
TRBJ2-7 14 TRBV4-2 - TRBD1 CASSQGTGDYEQYF TGTGCCAGCAGCCAAGGGACAGGGGACTACGAGCAGTACTTC
TRBJ1-1 15 TRBV13 few - CASSLSGGSNTEAFF TGTGCCAGCAGCCTGTCGGGGGGCTCTAACACTGAAGCTTTCTTT
TRBJ2-7 16 TRBV13 - TRBD1 CASSPHPGTGFYEQYF TGTGCCAGCAGCCCCCACCCCGGGACAGGCTTCTACGAGCAGTACTTC
TRBJ1-5 12 TRBV7-9 - - CASSFPNQPQHF TGTGCCAGCAGCTTTCCGAATCAGCCCCAGCATTTT